Listed below are T cell receptor beta chains from one sample, sequenced in a study of blood T cells in healthy people across ages. TCRdb re-called the 5' RACE reads through MiXCR, storing one row per CDR3 protein. Found here are over a million distinct CDR3 sequences, 42% of them singletons; the top ten hold approximately 4%. The sequenced material came from blood. The receptor set was obtained from a young woman in good health. Both conserved end residues are part of each CDR3. Each record gives: CDR3 DNA, CDR3 protein, V gene, clone size, D gene, J gene. D genes are given only for firm matches. Not all rows give a size; the values are once, few, many and, for expanded clones, a class.

cdr3_nt: TGTGCCAGCAGTAAACAGGGAGATGGCTACACCTTC
cdr3_aa: CASSKQGDGYTF
v_call: TRBV27
clone_size: NA
d_call: NA
j_call: TRBJ1-2

cdr3_nt: TGTGCCAGCCAACCACCCGGGCCCAACACCGGGGAGCTGTTTTTT
cdr3_aa: CASQPPGPNTGELFF
v_call: TRBV9
clone_size: NA
d_call: NA
j_call: TRBJ2-2

cdr3_nt: TGCAGTGCTAGAGCACCGGGACAAACTCCGACTGGCTACACCTTC
cdr3_aa: CSARAPGQTPTGYTF
v_call: TRBV20-1
clone_size: NA
d_call: NA
j_call: TRBJ1-2

cdr3_nt: TGTGCCAGCAGTTCACAGGGGGAGGTGCAGTACTTC
cdr3_aa: CASSSQGEVQYF
v_call: TRBV2
clone_size: few
d_call: TRBD1
j_call: TRBJ2-7

cdr3_nt: TGTGCCAGCAGCGCCCAGCCGACAGGGGGGAAATATGGCTACACCTTC
cdr3_aa: CASSAQPTGGKYGYTF
v_call: TRBV9
clone_size: few
d_call: TRBD1
j_call: TRBJ1-2

cdr3_nt: TGTGCCAGCAGTTACCGTCGCCGGGGTGAGCAGTACTTC
cdr3_aa: CASSYRRRGEQYF
v_call: TRBV6-5
clone_size: NA
d_call: NA
j_call: TRBJ2-5

cdr3_nt: TGCGCCAGCAGCAGCAAAACAGGGGGCCAGGCTGCAGCTTTCTTT
cdr3_aa: CASSSKTGGQAAAFF
v_call: TRBV5-1
clone_size: NA
d_call: TRBD1
j_call: TRBJ1-1

cdr3_nt: TGTGCCAGCAGTTACCCCCCTGACAGGGGGAATCAGCCCCAGCATTTT
cdr3_aa: CASSYPPDRGNQPQHF
v_call: TRBV6-2/TRBV6-3
clone_size: NA
d_call: TRBD1
j_call: TRBJ1-5

cdr3_nt: TGTGCCAGCAGTCACACAAAGAACACTGAAGCTTTCTTT
cdr3_aa: CASSHTKNTEAFF
v_call: TRBV6-6
clone_size: NA
d_call: NA
j_call: TRBJ1-1

cdr3_nt: TGTGCCAGCAGTTACTTTGCGAGCTCCTACAATGAGCAGTTCTTC
cdr3_aa: CASSYFASSYNEQFF
v_call: TRBV6-2/TRBV6-3
clone_size: few
d_call: NA
j_call: TRBJ2-1

cdr3_nt: TGCAGTGCTAGTCGACAGGGCAATGAGCAGTTCTTC
cdr3_aa: CSASRQGNEQFF
v_call: TRBV20-1
clone_size: many
d_call: TRBD1
j_call: TRBJ2-1

cdr3_nt: TGTGCCAGCAGCTTAGTTACAGGGGCCTCTAACTATGGCTACACCTTC
cdr3_aa: CASSLVTGASNYGYTF
v_call: TRBV11-2
clone_size: few
d_call: TRBD1
j_call: TRBJ1-2

cdr3_nt: TGTGCCAGCAGCTTGCCGGGACTAGCGGAAGGTACGCAGTATTTT
cdr3_aa: CASSLPGLAEGTQYF
v_call: TRBV7-9
clone_size: NA
d_call: TRBD2
j_call: TRBJ2-3

cdr3_nt: TGTGCCAGCAGGGACAGGGGGAGCGAAAAACTGTTTTTT
cdr3_aa: CASRDRGSEKLFF
v_call: TRBV2
clone_size: NA
d_call: TRBD1
j_call: TRBJ1-4

cdr3_nt: TGTGCCAGCAGCCAAGATATGGGACAGGGGGCTAGTGGCTACACCTTC
cdr3_aa: CASSQDMGQGASGYTF
v_call: TRBV4-2
clone_size: once
d_call: TRBD1
j_call: TRBJ1-2

cdr3_nt: TGCAGTGGCCTGCGCCAGGGGGAGACCCAGTACTTC
cdr3_aa: CSGLRQGETQYF
v_call: TRBV20-1
clone_size: NA
d_call: NA
j_call: TRBJ2-5

cdr3_nt: TGCGCCAGCAGCAACTGGTCTAACTATGGCTACACCTTC
cdr3_aa: CASSNWSNYGYTF
v_call: TRBV4-1
clone_size: NA
d_call: NA
j_call: TRBJ1-2

cdr3_nt: TGTGCCAGCAGCGAGGACAGGGGAAAAAACTATGGCTACACCTTC
cdr3_aa: CASSEDRGKNYGYTF
v_call: TRBV2
clone_size: NA
d_call: TRBD1
j_call: TRBJ1-2

cdr3_nt: TGTGCCAGCAGCCCTTTTGAACTCGGAGGGCAGTACTTC
cdr3_aa: CASSPFELGGQYF
v_call: TRBV4-2
clone_size: NA
d_call: NA
j_call: TRBJ2-5

cdr3_nt: TGCAGTGCTATCCGGGGTGAGGCCAATGAGCAGTTCTTC
cdr3_aa: CSAIRGEANEQFF
v_call: TRBV20-1
clone_size: NA
d_call: NA
j_call: TRBJ2-1

cdr3_nt: TGTGCCAGCCGTCAGATCTCTGGGGCCAACGTCCTGACTTTC
cdr3_aa: CASRQISGANVLTF
v_call: TRBV6-5
clone_size: many
d_call: NA
j_call: TRBJ2-6

cdr3_nt: TGCAGTGCTACCAGGACGAACACTGAAGCTTTCTTT
cdr3_aa: CSATRTNTEAFF
v_call: TRBV20-1
clone_size: NA
d_call: NA
j_call: TRBJ1-1

cdr3_nt: TGCGCCAGCAGCCAAGGCGTTAGTGGAAATTCACCCCCCCACTTT
cdr3_aa: CASSQGVSGNSPPHF
v_call: TRBV4-3
clone_size: NA
d_call: NA
j_call: TRBJ1-6

cdr3_nt: TGTGCCAGCAGCTTTACTACCGGGACAGGGGGGAAGACCCAGTACTTC
cdr3_aa: CASSFTTGTGGKTQYF
v_call: TRBV11-2
clone_size: few
d_call: TRBD1
j_call: TRBJ2-5

cdr3_nt: TGTGCCAGCAGTGAGGGCCTCCAATGGGGAAACACCATATATTTT
cdr3_aa: CASSEGLQWGNTIYF
v_call: TRBV6-1
clone_size: NA
d_call: NA
j_call: TRBJ1-3

cdr3_nt: TGTGCCAGCAGCCAACCGCCGGGACAGGAGGCTAGAGGCTACACCTTC
cdr3_aa: CASSQPPGQEARGYTF
v_call: TRBV4-2
clone_size: NA
d_call: TRBD1
j_call: TRBJ1-2

cdr3_nt: TGTGCCAGCAGCTTAGCGCTCATGGGGGATAATGAAAAACTGTTTTTT
cdr3_aa: CASSLALMGDNEKLFF
v_call: TRBV7-2
clone_size: NA
d_call: NA
j_call: TRBJ1-4

cdr3_nt: TGTGCCAGCAGTGAGGTCACTGAAGCTTTCTTT
cdr3_aa: CASSEVTEAFF
v_call: TRBV9
clone_size: NA
d_call: NA
j_call: TRBJ1-1

cdr3_nt: TGCAGTGCAATTGACTCCTACGAGCAGTACTTC
cdr3_aa: CSAIDSYEQYF
v_call: TRBV20-1
clone_size: NA
d_call: NA
j_call: TRBJ2-7

cdr3_nt: TGTGCCATCAGTGACCCGACAGGGCGAAGTGGGACAGATACGCAGTATTTT
cdr3_aa: CAISDPTGRSGTDTQYF
v_call: TRBV24-1
clone_size: NA
d_call: TRBD1
j_call: TRBJ2-3

cdr3_nt: TGTGCCAGCAGTTACTCGCTTACTAGCGGGAGGGCCATGGGTGAGCAGTTCTTC
cdr3_aa: CASSYSLTSGRAMGEQFF
v_call: TRBV6-5
clone_size: few
d_call: TRBD2
j_call: TRBJ2-1

cdr3_nt: TGCGCCAGCAGCTTGCGAGGGACTAGCGGGGGAAATGGGCAGTTCTTC
cdr3_aa: CASSLRGTSGGNGQFF
v_call: TRBV5-1
clone_size: NA
d_call: TRBD2
j_call: TRBJ2-1

cdr3_nt: TGCAGTGCTAGGGGGCCCACAGAGAACAATGAGCAGTACTTC
cdr3_aa: CSARGPTENNEQYF
v_call: TRBV20-1
clone_size: NA
d_call: NA
j_call: TRBJ2-7

cdr3_nt: TGTGCCAGCGTAGGGGACAGCCTTTATGGCTACACCTTC
cdr3_aa: CASVGDSLYGYTF
v_call: TRBV7-2
clone_size: NA
d_call: TRBD1
j_call: TRBJ1-2

cdr3_nt: TGTGCCAGCAGCTTAGTGGGGGGGCAAGCTGGATCCTACGAGCAGTACTTC
cdr3_aa: CASSLVGGQAGSYEQYF
v_call: TRBV7-2
clone_size: NA
d_call: NA
j_call: TRBJ2-7

cdr3_nt: TGCAGTGCTATAGCGGGGAACCAAGAGACCCAGTACTTC
cdr3_aa: CSAIAGNQETQYF
v_call: TRBV20-1
clone_size: NA
d_call: TRBD2
j_call: TRBJ2-5

cdr3_nt: TGTGCCAGCAGTCTGTCTAGCGGGAGAAGCACAGATACGCAGTATTTT
cdr3_aa: CASSLSSGRSTDTQYF
v_call: TRBV28
clone_size: few
d_call: TRBD2
j_call: TRBJ2-3

cdr3_nt: TGTGCCAGCAGCCTACCGAGGACAGGGTACTACGAGCAGTACTTC
cdr3_aa: CASSLPRTGYYEQYF
v_call: TRBV7-2
clone_size: NA
d_call: TRBD1
j_call: TRBJ2-7

cdr3_nt: TGTGCCAGCAGCCAAACCGTGACATCAGGGGTAGACTATGGCTACACCTTC
cdr3_aa: CASSQTVTSGVDYGYTF
v_call: TRBV3-1
clone_size: few
d_call: NA
j_call: TRBJ1-2

cdr3_nt: TGTGCCAGCAGCCCGGGACCGAGCTCCTACGAGCAGTACTTC
cdr3_aa: CASSPGPSSYEQYF
v_call: TRBV5-6
clone_size: many
d_call: NA
j_call: TRBJ2-7

cdr3_nt: TGTGCCAGCAGTGAATGGCGGGGGGCCCCCACAGATACGCAGTATTTT
cdr3_aa: CASSEWRGAPTDTQYF
v_call: TRBV6-1
clone_size: NA
d_call: TRBD2
j_call: TRBJ2-3

cdr3_nt: TGCAGTGCTACGGACGGCCCAGCAGGGGTGCAGTATTTT
cdr3_aa: CSATDGPAGVQYF
v_call: TRBV20-1
clone_size: NA
d_call: NA
j_call: TRBJ2-3

cdr3_nt: TGCAGCGTTGTTGGACCCTATGGCTACACCTTC
cdr3_aa: CSVVGPYGYTF
v_call: TRBV29-1
clone_size: few
d_call: NA
j_call: TRBJ1-2

cdr3_nt: TGCAGCGCCAGACCTTATAGCGGGATTTCAGATACGCAGTATTTT
cdr3_aa: CSARPYSGISDTQYF
v_call: TRBV20-1
clone_size: NA
d_call: TRBD2
j_call: TRBJ2-3

cdr3_nt: TGTGCCAGCAGCTCCACCCATAGCGTTTATCCTTTCTACGAGCAGTACTTC
cdr3_aa: CASSSTHSVYPFYEQYF
v_call: TRBV9
clone_size: NA
d_call: NA
j_call: TRBJ2-7

cdr3_nt: TGTGCCAGCAGCCAAGATAATGGGAGGCCCTACAATGAGCAGTTCTTC
cdr3_aa: CASSQDNGRPYNEQFF
v_call: TRBV4-2
clone_size: NA
d_call: NA
j_call: TRBJ2-1

cdr3_nt: TGTGCCAGCAGCGTGGTGGGAAGGCCCCAGCATTTT
cdr3_aa: CASSVVGRPQHF
v_call: TRBV5-6
clone_size: NA
d_call: NA
j_call: TRBJ1-5

cdr3_nt: TGTGCCTGTCGGTCCTTCTCCTACAATGAGCAGTTCTTC
cdr3_aa: CACRSFSYNEQFF
v_call: TRBV6-2/TRBV6-3
clone_size: NA
d_call: NA
j_call: TRBJ2-1

cdr3_nt: TGTGCCAGCAGTTACTCAGGAGCGGGAGGGAACAATGAGCAGTTCTTC
cdr3_aa: CASSYSGAGGNNEQFF
v_call: TRBV6-6
clone_size: NA
d_call: TRBD2
j_call: TRBJ2-1

cdr3_nt: TGTGCCAGCCAGACTAGCGGGGGGAGAAGTTCTGAGCAGTTCTTC
cdr3_aa: CASQTSGGRSSEQFF
v_call: TRBV12-3/TRBV12-4
clone_size: NA
d_call: TRBD2
j_call: TRBJ2-1

cdr3_nt: TGTGCCAGCAGTTCGGCCGAAAGGAGACCCTACGAGCAGTACTTC
cdr3_aa: CASSSAERRPYEQYF
v_call: TRBV6-6
clone_size: NA
d_call: NA
j_call: TRBJ2-7

cdr3_nt: TGTGCCAGCAGCCTTAGGGGCAGGATCAACACTGAAGCTTTCTTT
cdr3_aa: CASSLRGRINTEAFF
v_call: TRBV7-9
clone_size: NA
d_call: NA
j_call: TRBJ1-1

cdr3_nt: TGTGCCAGCAGTGAAGCGAGTTTCTATGGCTACACCTTC
cdr3_aa: CASSEASFYGYTF
v_call: TRBV6-1
clone_size: few
d_call: NA
j_call: TRBJ1-2

cdr3_nt: TGCGCCAGCAGGCCTGCAGGCCCAGCTGTCTACGAGCAGTACTTC
cdr3_aa: CASRPAGPAVYEQYF
v_call: TRBV4-3
clone_size: NA
d_call: NA
j_call: TRBJ2-7

cdr3_nt: TGCGCCAGCAGCCGAGAGGGCCAAGGGAACACTGAAGCTTTCTTT
cdr3_aa: CASSREGQGNTEAFF
v_call: TRBV4-3
clone_size: few
d_call: NA
j_call: TRBJ1-1